Each of the 13 T cell receptor beta chains below was sequenced from the same sample in a study of blood T cell repertoires in COVID-19. The assay was immunoSEQ multiplex PCR, and TCRdb's table has in-frame clones only and misses some. The profile shows about 260,000 clones, around four fifths of them singletons. The sequenced sample was peripheral blood. The receptors originated from a man between 60 and 70 years old who had recovered from COVID-19.

CDR3 coding DNA: TGCAGCGTTGGATGGCCCACCGTTGGAGTAGATACGCAGTATTTT. It specifies CSVGWPTVGVDTQYF. The chain links TRBV29-1 to TRBJ2-3; D not resolved. Trimming shortened V by 4 bases and J by 5 bases, and 19 bases separated the two germline ends. The CDR3 spans 15 residues. Germline loops: CDR1 SQVTM, CDR2 ANQGSEA.

The J gene is TRBJ2-3, the V gene TRBV19; D uncertain. CDR3 size: 13 residues. V was clipped by 6 bases and J by 1 base, with 8 bases between them. Germline V lookup: CDR1 LNHDA, CDR2 SQIVND (reference sequence). This CDR3 is CASSPQGTDTQYF. CDR3 nucleotide sequence: TGTGCCAGTAGCCCCCAGGGCACAGATACGCAGTATTTT.

The V call is TRBV29-1, the J call TRBJ1-5, with D unclear. The CDR3 has 13 amino acids. Trimming cost V 1 base and J 1 base, with 5 bases left between them. Looked up from germline, CDR1 is SQVTM and CDR2 is ANQGSEA. CDR3 amino acids: CSVEVRSNQPQHF. Here the CDR3 DNA reads TGCAGCGTTGAAGTCAGAAGCAATCAGCCCCAGCATTTT.

This chain links TRBV19 with TRBJ2-4; the match to TRBD1 covers 7 bases. The CDR3 is made up of 17 amino acids. The germline V gene encodes CDR1 LNHDA and CDR2 SQIVND (reference sequence). Germline trimming cut 3 bases from V and 6 bases from J; bases unmatched to any gene: 14. Here the CDR3 DNA reads TGTGCCAGTAGTATGACTCGGGGACAGACAAATCGAAACATTCAGTACTTC. Encoded protein: CASSMTRGQTNRNIQYF.

This chain connects TRBV19 to TRBJ2-3; D is undetermined. The CDR3 has 12 amino acids. Trimming left V 3 bases short and J 6 bases short, with 7 bases between. Germline lookup yields CDR1 LNHDA and CDR2 SQIVND (reference sequence). The CDR3 is CASSIWSDTQYF. The CDR3 DNA sequence: TGTGCCAGTAGTATCTGGAGTGATACGCAGTATTTT.

The V gene is TRBV6-5, the J gene TRBJ2-7; D possibly corresponds to TRBD1 (6 bases). CDR1 is MNHEY, CDR2 SVGAGI, per germline. V lost 8 bases to trimming and J lost 6 bases, with 20 bases between them. This CDR3 is 14 amino acids long. Here the CDR3 DNA reads TGTGCCAGCGACTCCAGGGGCCTCCTCAGCGAGCAGTACTTC. As protein: CASDSRGLLSEQYF.

The chain has TRBV21-1 and TRBJ2-4; TRBD2, the table's D call, lacks a check against the DNA. TRBV21-1 is deemed a pseudogene. The CDR3 covers 17 residues. The CDR3 sequence: CASSKGASGVAKNIQYF. For the CDR3, the DNA is TGTGCCAGCAGCAAAGGCGCCTCGGGGGTAGCCAAAAACATTCAGTACTTC.

The rearrangement joins TRBV11-3 to TRBJ2-3, with TRBD1 identical over 10 bases. V trimming: 0 bases; J trimming: 6 bases; junction bases outside the gene matches: 21. Germline CDR1 reads SGHNT; CDR2 reads YENEEA. CDR3 size: 21 residues. CDR3 in amino acids: CASSLEDFCAKGTGARDTQYF. CDR3 DNA: TGTGCCAGCAGCTTAGAAGATTTTTGCGCTAAGGGGACAGGGGCAAGGGATACGCAGTATTTT. The variable domain in full, with the rest retrieved from reference TRBV11-3 and TRBJ2-3, is EAGVVQSPRYKIIEKKQPVAFWCNPISGHNTLYWYLQNLGQGPELLIRYENEEAVDDSQLPKDRFSAERLKGVDSTLKIQPAELGDSAVYLCASSLEDFCAKGTGARDTQYFGPGTRLTVL.

The chain employs TRBV6-6 and TRBJ2-1, with D perhaps matching TRBD1 (7 bases). The CDR3 loop spans 16 amino acids. The germline CDR1 and CDR2 sequences are MNHNY and SVGAGI (reference sequence). Trimming shortened V by 7 bases and J by 4 bases, and 20 bases separated the two germline ends. CDR3 nucleotides: TGTGCCAGCACCTACGGGGGCAGGGGGGTTTACAATGAGCAGTTCTTC. Encoded protein: CASTYGGRGVYNEQFF.

The chain joins TRBV7-2 to TRBJ2-7; 11 positions agree with TRBD2. J lost 7 bases, V lost 0 bases, and 11 bases had no gene match. CDR1 is SGHTA, CDR2 FQGNSA, per germline. There are 17 residues in the CDR3. The CDR3 DNA sequence: TGTGCCAGCAGCTTAGCCTTGTCTAGCGGGGGGAGGAGGGAGCAGTACTTC. Residues: CASSLALSSGGRREQYF.

This chain links TRBV6-5 with TRBJ2-3; D perhaps matches TRBD1 (6 bases). The CDR3 has 15 amino acids. The V end lost 7 bases, the J end lost 1 base, and 15 bases lay between the germline ends. The V gene's germline CDR1 is MNHEY and CDR2 SVGAGI. The CDR3 coding sequence is TGTGCCAGCACCCACGAACAGGGTGGCACAGATACGCAGTATTTT. Encoded protein: CASTHEQGGTDTQYF.

The genes are TRBV30 and TRBJ2-5; 12 bases line up with TRBD2. The CDR3 sequence is 17 residues long. Germline CDR1 and CDR2: GTSNPN and SVGIG (reference sequence). With 5 bases clipped from V and 5 bases from J, the junction kept 15 bases outside the gene matches. The CDR3 nucleotides are TGTGCCTGGGCGACTAGCGGGGGAGGGGGATTATTTGAGACCCAGTACTTC. Translating gives CAWATSGGGGLFETQYF.

This chain connects TRBV19 to TRBJ2-5; possible D gene TRBD2, 6 bases. Trimming took 7 bases from V and 4 from J, leaving 13 bases between them. This CDR3 spans 13 amino acids. Germline CDR1 and CDR2: LNHDA and SQIVND (reference sequence). CDR3 nucleotide sequence: TGTGCCAGTAATTTGGGGGGAGCAGAGACCCAGTACTTC. Residues: CASNLGGAETQYF.